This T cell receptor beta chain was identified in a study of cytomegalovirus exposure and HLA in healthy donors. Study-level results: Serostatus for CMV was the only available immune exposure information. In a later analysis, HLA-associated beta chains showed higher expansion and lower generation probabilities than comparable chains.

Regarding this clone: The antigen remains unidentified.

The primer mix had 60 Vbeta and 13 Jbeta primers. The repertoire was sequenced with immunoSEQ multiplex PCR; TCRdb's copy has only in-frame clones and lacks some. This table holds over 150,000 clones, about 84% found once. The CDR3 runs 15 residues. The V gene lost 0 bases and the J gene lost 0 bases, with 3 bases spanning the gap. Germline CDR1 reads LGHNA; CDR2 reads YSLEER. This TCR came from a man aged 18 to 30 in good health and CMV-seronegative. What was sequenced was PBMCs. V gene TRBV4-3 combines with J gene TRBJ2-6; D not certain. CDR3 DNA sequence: TGCGCCAGCAGCCAAGACTTCTCTGGGGCCAACGTCCTGACTTTC. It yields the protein CASSQDFSGANVLTF.